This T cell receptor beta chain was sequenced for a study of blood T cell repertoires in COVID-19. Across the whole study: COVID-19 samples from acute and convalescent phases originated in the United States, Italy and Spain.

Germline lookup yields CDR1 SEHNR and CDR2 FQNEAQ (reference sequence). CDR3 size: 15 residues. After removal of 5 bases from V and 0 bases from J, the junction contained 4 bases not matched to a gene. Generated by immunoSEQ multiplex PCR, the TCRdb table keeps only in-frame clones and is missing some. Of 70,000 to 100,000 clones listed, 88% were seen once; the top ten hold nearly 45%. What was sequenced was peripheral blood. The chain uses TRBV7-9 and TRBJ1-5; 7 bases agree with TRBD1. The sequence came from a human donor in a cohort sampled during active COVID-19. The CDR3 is CASSTGQDSNQPQHF. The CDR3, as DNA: TGTGCCAGCAGCACAGGACAGGATAGCAATCAGCCCCAGCATTTT.